This T cell receptor beta chain emerged from a study of T-cell reconstitution after alpha-beta-depleted transplantation in children. The TCRbeta library incorporated unique molecular identifiers. TCRdb reanalysed the PCR reads using MiXCR and keeps one entry per CDR3 protein. The table records hundreds of thousands of distinct CDR3 sequences, around 13% of them present only once. The CDR3 loop spans 16 amino acids. After removal of 1 base from V and 4 bases from J, the junction contained 5 bases not matched to a gene. Germline V gives CDR1 MGHRA, CDR2 YSYEKL. This receptor was identified in a human donor who donated a stem cell graft to a child with acute lymphoblastic leukemia. This specimen was PBMCs from the stem cell graft donor, taken from the stem cell graft. J is TRBJ2-3 and V is TRBV4-1; 10 bases line up with TRBD1. The CDR3 sequence is CASSQAGQGIADTQYF. CDR3 DNA sequence: TGCGCCAGCAGCCAAGCGGGACAGGGGATAGCAGATACGCAGTATTTT.